This T cell receptor (beta chain) was retrieved from a study of blood T cell repertoires in COVID-19 (dated by TCRdb to 2020 to 2022). Some background on the complete study: Collaborator samples came from the United States, Italy and Spain and covered acute and convalescent phases of COVID-19. The prospective study material was composed of cDNA or gDNA derived from T cells, B-cell-depleted T cells, or PBMCs. Subjects who had been exposed to COVID-19, were actively infected with it, or had recovered from it provided the deeply sampled blood TCRbeta repertoires that made up the dataset. The repertoires were released in a freely available public database intended as a resource for research on the immune response to SARS-CoV-2. The samples were drawn from the first 160 participants of the ongoing ImmuneRACE study and from roughly 1,300 subjects provided by 6 global collaborators. The sample metadata nearly always contained a de-identified subject ID, COVID-19 status, age in years and sex. Where available, HLA class I and class II types were obtained from metadata supplied by the sample provider rather than from assay-based typing.

Whole blood was collected in K2EDTA tubes by collaborating institutions according to the institutions' own protocols. For TCRbeta analysis, collaborators shipped samples as frozen whole blood, isolated PBMCs, or DNA extracted from either of those sample types. TCRbeta CDR3 regions were amplified from genomic DNA using the immunoSEQ Assay, a bias-controlled multiplex PCR. The original methods were these. Nucleated cell counts per sample were estimated from amplification of reference gene primers within the assay. To quantify the absolute abundance of each unique TCRbeta CDR3 rearrangement, sequence reads were collapsed and filtered. For each sample, productive Simpson clonality was calculated as the square root of Simpson's diversity index across productive rearrangements. Held by TCRdb, this immuneACCESS table contains in-frame sequences only and omits some clones. Under half of the omission traces to an unresolved V gene where checked; the cause of the rest is unknown. The V and J calls and clone size were taken over from that table, and D and trimming were inferred from the DNA. Counted in this sample were roughly 66,000 clones; 90% to 95% of them appeared once. The ten largest clones take up around 7% of the sample.

The paper's findings and limits, for the study overall: Clinical and demographic metadata were provided uncurated, with the amount varying by source and participant.

The CDR3 contains 16 residues, cysteine and phenylalanine counted. Just CDR3 DNA is preserved here, 48 bases in frame from base 1. Via the germline V gene, CDR1 is MGHDK and CDR2 SYGVNS. V is clipped by 5 bases and J by 8 bases, and the sequence between their germline boundaries is 19 bases long. On this clone itself: This clone's antigen is unknown. No much larger clone is present one base from it, and per-base qualities are unavailable.

The sequence links TRBV25-1 to TRBJ1-6, and the D gene may be TRBD1, 5 bases matching. The receptor was derived from a human donor in a cohort sampled during active COVID-19. The sequenced sample was peripheral blood. The DNA is TGTGCCAGCAGTCCGATCCGGGACTCGCCCTATTCACCCCTCCACTTT. It specifies CASSPIRDSPYSPLHF. Supplemented by the reference TRBV25-1 and TRBJ1-6 proteins around the CDR3, the complete variable domain is EADIYQTPRYLVIGTGKKITLECSQTMGHDKMYWYQQDPGMELHLIHYSYGVNSTEKGDLSSESTVSRIRTEHFPLTLESARPSHTSQYLCASSPIRDSPYSPLHFGNGTRLTVT.